These 18 T cell receptor beta chains were all obtained from the same sample, sequenced in a study of blood T cell repertoires in COVID-19. Repertoires were generated with immunoSEQ multiplex PCR, while TCRdb's copy carries only in-frame clones and drops some. The profile shows 310,000 or so clones, around 89% of them singletons. The material sequenced was PBMCs or T cells enriched from blood (not recorded which). These receptors came from a woman aged 40 to 50 who had recovered from COVID-19.

J is TRBJ1-1 and V is TRBV9; possible D gene TRBD1, 5 bases. The length of the CDR3 is 14 residues. Deletions cut 0 bases from V and 2 bases from J, with 8 bases between. Germline values: CDR1 SGDLS, CDR2 YYNGEE. The CDR3: CASSVGQINTEAFF. The CDR3 region has the DNA TGTGCCAGCAGCGTAGGACAGATAAACACTGAAGCTTTCTTT.

The chain uses TRBV30 and TRBJ1-3, with 9 bases matching TRBD1. The germline V gene encodes CDR1 GTSNPN and CDR2 SVGIG (reference sequence). The CDR3 has 14 residues. With 5 bases clipped from V and 4 bases from J, the junction kept 6 bases outside the gene matches. CDR3 DNA: TGTGCCTGGGAGCTCGGACAGGGGGGAAACACCATATATTTT. The encoded protein is CAWELGQGGNTIYF.

The chain is built from TRBV29-1 and TRBJ2-1, with TRBD2 as a possible D gene (6 bases). This CDR3 comprises 16 residues. Trimming removed 2 bases from V and 2 bases from J, with 16 bases in between. The germline gives CDR1 SQVTM, CDR2 ANQGSEA. The DNA of the CDR3 is TGCAGCGTTGAACCTGGAGTAGCGGAGACCTACAATGAGCAGTTCTTC. Encoded protein: CSVEPGVAETYNEQFF.

For the CDR3, the DNA is TGTGCCAGCAGTCCACCGGGACTCCTCGAGCAGTACTTC. Residues: CASSPPGLLEQYF. The chain has TRBV28 and TRBJ2-7; D is possibly TRBD2 (6 bases). The CDR3 runs 13 residues. V dropped 5 bases and J dropped 6 bases, with 14 bases sitting between them. The germline V gene encodes CDR1 MDHEN and CDR2 SYDVKM.

The rearrangement uses TRBV6-5 and TRBJ2-3; D unresolved. V shed 5 bases and J shed 0 bases, with 12 bases lying between them. The germline V gene has CDR1 MNHEY and CDR2 SVGAGI. The CDR3 sequence is 15 residues long. The chain's CDR3 is CASSPTRTSTDTQYF. CDR3 sequence (DNA): TGTGCCAGCAGTCCAACCCGAACTAGCACAGATACGCAGTATTTT.

This chain uses TRBV5-1 with TRBJ2-3, with 8 bases that match TRBD2. CDR1 and CDR2 (germline): SGHRS, YFSETQ. After removal of 3 bases from V and 0 bases from J, the junction contained 0 bases not matched to a gene. CDR3 size: 14 residues. CDR3 amino acids: CASSSSGSTDTQYF. The DNA of the CDR3 is TGCGCCAGCAGCTCTAGCGGGAGCACAGATACGCAGTATTTT.

The table lists this clone with a few counts. V gene TRBV28 combines with J gene TRBJ1-2, with D possibly TRBD1 on 6 matching bases. Looked up from germline, CDR1 is MDHEN and CDR2 is SYDVKM. The CDR3 runs to 14 residues. V was cut by 6 bases and J by 4 bases, with 15 bases left in between. In nucleotides, the CDR3 is TGTGCCAGCAGAGTACCCGGGACATTCTATGGCTACACCTTC. It codes for CASRVPGTFYGYTF.

This sequence joins TRBV29-1 and TRBJ2-5, with D possibly matching TRBD2 (6 bases). The CDR3 consists of 13 residues. Germline V gives CDR1 SQVTM, CDR2 ANQGSEA. Trimming stripped 4 bases from V and 1 base from J, with 10 bases between. Here the CDR3 reads CSVGWGVQETQYF. CDR3 sequence (DNA): TGCAGCGTTGGGTGGGGGGTCCAAGAGACCCAGTACTTC.

The chain couples TRBV11-2 to TRBJ2-5; TRBD2 agrees at 8 bases. Germline CDR1 SGHAT, CDR2 FQNNGV. There are 17 residues in the CDR3. Germline trimming cut 0 bases from V and 2 bases from J; bases unmatched to any gene: 8. Here the CDR3 DNA reads TGTGCCAGCAGCTTAGACCTAGCGGGTACGGGACAAGAGACCCAGTACTTC. It specifies CASSLDLAGTGQETQYF.

Written as DNA, the CDR3 is TGTGCCAGCAGCCTTAGGACAGGAGGGGATACAGATACGCAGTATTTT. Amino acids: CASSLRTGGDTDTQYF. This chain uses TRBV5-8 with TRBJ2-3; D might be TRBD1 (7 bases). Germline V CDR1 and CDR2: SGHTS, YDEGEE. There are 16 residues in the CDR3. The V and J ends lost 4 bases and 3 bases respectively, with 18 bases between them.

This clone was observed once. This CDR3 reads CASSQVGGYTEAFF. Written as DNA, the CDR3 is TGTGCCAGCAGCCAAGTTGGGGGGTACACTGAAGCTTTCTTT. This sequence joins TRBV4-2 and TRBJ1-1; the D gene is possibly TRBD1 (5 bases). Trimming took 1 base from V and 3 from J, leaving 9 bases between them. The germline gives CDR1 LGHNA, CDR2 YNFKEQ. This CDR3 spans 14 amino acids.

The genes are TRBV28 and TRBJ2-2; 10 nucleotides line up with TRBD1. The CDR3 extends over 16 amino acids. In germline, CDR1 is MDHEN, CDR2 SYDVKM. Losses at the gene ends were 6 bases for V and 2 bases for J; bases not matched to a gene: 6. DNA for the CDR3: TGTGCCAGCAGCTTCGGGACAGGGGTTAACACCGGGGAGCTGTTTTTT. It translates to CASSFGTGVNTGELFF.

This clone was recorded once. The V and J genes are TRBV11-2 and TRBJ1-4; 8 bases align to TRBD1. Per the germline V gene, CDR1 is SGHAT and CDR2 is FQNNGV. The ends lost 4 bases at V and 5 bases at J; junction bases unmatched: 6. The CDR3 contains 15 residues. The CDR3: CASSSTGTGNEKLFF. The CDR3 DNA is TGTGCCAGCAGCTCAACTGGGACAGGAAATGAAAAACTGTTTTTT. The full variable domain, with the rest looked up from reference TRBV11-2 and TRBJ1-4, is EAGVAQSPRYKIIEKRQSVAFWCNPISGHATLYWYQQILGQGPKLLIQFQNNGVVDDSQLPKDRFSAERLKGVDSTLKIQPAKLEDSAVYLCASSSTGTGNEKLFFGSGTQLSVL.

The CDR3 coding sequence is TGTGCCAGCAAAAAGGGACAATTCACAGATACGCAGTATTTT. Encoded protein: CASKKGQFTDTQYF. The chain links TRBV6-5 to TRBJ2-3, with D perhaps TRBD1 (6 bases). Trimming cost V 7 bases and J 2 bases, with 13 bases left between them. The CDR3 loop spans 14 amino acids. Germline CDR1 is MNHEY and CDR2 is SVGAGI.

This rearrangement joins TRBV2 to TRBJ2-7, with TRBD2 matching 9 bases. The CDR3 is made up of 15 amino acids. Unmatched junction bases numbered 13, after V lost 6 bases and J lost 7 bases. Germline CDR1 reads SNHLY; CDR2 reads FYNNEI. CDR3 DNA: TGTGCCAGCAGAGGAGGGATAGCGGGAGCCGGAGAGCAGTACTTC. Its translation is CASRGGIAGAGEQYF.

The V gene is TRBV6-5, the J gene TRBJ1-3; D call uncertain. In germline, CDR1 is MNHEY, CDR2 SVGAGI. The CDR3 consists of 11 residues. V lost 8 bases and J 7 bases, leaving 9 bases between the germline ends. DNA for the CDR3: TGTGCCAGCCGAACAGAGAACACCATATATTTT. It is translated as CASRTENTIYF.

The rearrangement joins TRBV18 to TRBJ2-1; TRBD2 matches at 7 bases. CDR3 length: 18 residues. CDR1 KGHSH and CDR2 LQKENI come from the germline V gene. The V and J ends lost 0 bases and 8 bases, in that order; junction bases with no gene match: 16. CDR3 coding DNA: TGTGCCAGCTCACCACCGGTCTTTGAGCGGGAAGGGGTCGATGAGCAGTTCTTC. The encoded protein is CASSPPVFEREGVDEQFF.

This clone was seen a handful of times. The chain uses TRBV5-1 and TRBJ1-1, with D perhaps matching TRBD1 (5 bases). V shed 3 bases and J shed 0 bases, with 12 bases lying between them. The CDR3 has 15 residues. Per the germline V gene, CDR1 is SGHRS and CDR2 is YFSETQ. The CDR3 sequence: CASSSWAGMNTEAFF. The CDR3 region has the DNA TGCGCCAGCAGCTCATGGGCAGGGATGAACACTGAAGCTTTCTTT.